A single sample is the source of the 10 T cell receptor beta chains below, sequenced in a study of CD8 T cells in ankylosing spondylitis. A single record per CDR3 protein comes from TCRdb applying MiXCR to the 5' RACE reads. The sample carries about 90,000 distinct CDR3 sequences, approximately 30% recorded once. The sample taken for sequencing was blood, either unsorted or a sorted T cell fraction (not recorded which). All receptors come from a male donor with ankylosing spondylitis or in good health (not recorded which).

This chain links TRBV11-2 with TRBJ2-1; 14 bases are shared with TRBD2. Germline values: CDR1 SGHAT, CDR2 FQNNGV. This CDR3 region has 19 residues. Unmatched junction bases numbered 9, after V lost 4 bases and J lost 1 base. The CDR3 nucleotides are TGTGCCAGCAGCTCCGTAGGGACTAGCGGGAGTTTGTCCTACAATGAGCAGTTCTTC. Its protein is CASSSVGTSGSLSYNEQFF.

J is TRBJ1-4 and V is TRBV29-1; D possibly corresponds to TRBD1 (6 bases). The germline CDR1 and CDR2 sequences are SQVTM and ANQGSEA. This CDR3 has 14 residues. V was pared by 5 bases and J by 5 bases, with 15 bases between. CDR3 DNA: TGCAGCGTTATCCTCGGAGGGGGAAATGAAAAACTGTTTTTT. Protein product: CSVILGGGNEKLFF. The full variable domain, in which reference TRBV29-1 and TRBJ1-4 provide the parts outside the CDR3, is SAVISQKPSRDICQRGTSLTIQCQVDSQVTMMFWYRQQPGQSLTLIATANQGSEATYESGFVIDKFPISRPNLTFSTLTVSNMSPEDSSIYLCSVILGGGNEKLFFGSGTQLSVL.

This chain links TRBV20-1 with TRBJ2-3, with D possibly being TRBD1 or TRBD2 (5 bases each). V lost 6 bases and J 6 bases, leaving 19 bases between the germline ends. CDR3 length: 14 residues. Germline CDR1 is DFQATT and CDR2 is SNEGSKA (reference sequence). The CDR3 protein is CSALSDLKGDTQYF. In DNA form, the CDR3 reads TGCAGTGCCCTTAGCGACTTGAAGGGGGATACGCAGTATTTT.

The table lists this clonotype with a few counts. The J gene is TRBJ2-2, the V gene TRBV5-1; tentatively, D is TRBD2 (5 bases). The germline V gene encodes CDR1 SGHRS and CDR2 YFSETQ. This CDR3 spans 14 amino acids. V gave up 6 bases and J gave up 2 bases, with 11 bases separating them. In DNA, the CDR3 is TGCGCCAGCACCACAAGCGGAAACACCGGGGAGCTGTTTTTT. Translated, it gives CASTTSGNTGELFF.

V gene TRBV28 combines with J gene TRBJ2-3; D is unresolved. The V and J ends lost 9 bases and 5 bases respectively, with 21 bases between them. Per the germline V gene, CDR1 is MDHEN and CDR2 is SYDVKM. The CDR3 sequence is 15 residues long. The DNA for the CDR3 is TGTGCCAGTACTACCGCCGCCATGTACGGAGATACGCAGTATTTT. It is translated as CASTTAAMYGDTQYF.

This clonotype was seen only a few times. The chain uses TRBV5-1 and TRBJ1-1, with TRBD1 as a possible D gene (5 bases). The V end was cut by 4 bases, the J end by 11 bases, with 18 bases between. Germline V gene data show CDR1 as SGHRS and CDR2 as YFSETQ. There are 13 residues in the CDR3. CDR3 bases: TGCGCCAGCAGCGCCGGGACCTTGGGAGGGGCTTTCTTT. Its translation is CASSAGTLGGAFF.

The gene calls are TRBV5-1 and TRBJ1-2; TRBD1 is a possible D gene (6 bases). The CDR3 covers 13 residues. CDR1 and CDR2 (germline): SGHRS, YFSETQ. Between the trimmed V and J ends, which lost 3 bases and 3 bases, there was a span of 9 bases. The CDR3 nucleotides are TGCGCCAGCAGCTCCAGGGGCGACTATGGCTACACCTTC. It is translated as CASSSRGDYGYTF.

This chain joins TRBV7-3 and TRBJ1-2; TRBD1 might be the D (6 bases). The CDR3 covers 15 residues. V was cut by 5 bases and J by 5 bases, with 18 bases left in between. Germline CDR1 is SGHTA and CDR2 is FQGTGA. CDR3 bases: TGTGCCAGCAGCATGACCCCGGGGGCTAGTTATGGCTACACCTTC. It is translated as CASSMTPGASYGYTF.

V gene TRBV29-1 combines with J gene TRBJ2-1, with 7 positions matching TRBD2. The germline gives CDR1 SQVTM, CDR2 ANQGSEA. With 4 bases clipped from V and 6 bases from J, the junction kept 9 bases outside the gene matches. The length of the CDR3 is 14 residues. CDR3 loop: CSVATSQSVNEQFF. CDR3 nucleotide sequence: TGCAGCGTTGCGACTAGCCAGTCCGTCAATGAGCAGTTCTTC.

This chain links TRBV12-3 or TRBV12-4 with TRBJ1-4; no clear D. The CDR3 runs to 14 residues. V lost 5 bases and J 5 bases, leaving 12 bases between the germline ends. This chain's CDR3 is CASSPLTGNEKLFF. The CDR3 DNA is TGTGCCAGCAGTCCACTGACGGGGAATGAAAAACTGTTTTTT.